This T cell receptor (beta chain) is drawn from a study of cytomegalovirus exposure and HLA in healthy donors. This PCR relied on a set of 60 Vbeta primers and 13 Jbeta primers. Here immunoSEQ multiplex PCR was the method, and the copy in TCRdb shows in-frame clones only, minus some. The data show 160,000 or so clones, 70% seen once. The CDR3 has 15 amino acids. Germline V lookup: CDR1 SGHNT, CDR2 YENEEA. Deletions cut 0 bases from V and 0 bases from J, with 3 bases between. A remark on this clone: Antigen specificity is unknown.

Regarding the study as a whole: Researchers left out some V segments, among them TRBV6-2 and TRBV6-3, as indistinguishable. An analysis was carried out later, and it reportedly showed fewer N-insertions in an Asian-associated ancestry cluster than the 666-donor mean.

This receptor was obtained from a man aged 18 to 35 in good health and CMV-seropositive. Sequenced: PBMCs. V usage is TRBV11-3 and J usage is TRBJ2-6; D not resolved. CDR3 sequence (DNA): TGTGCCAGCAGCTTAGATAGCTCTGGGGCCAACGTCCTGACTTTC. Its protein is CASSLDSSGANVLTF.